The sequence of this TCR beta chain was determined in a study of chemoradiotherapy in HPV16-positive cancers. The V and J ends lost 6 bases and 5 bases, in that order; junction bases with no gene match: 13. Germline V gene sequence: CDR1 MNHNS, CDR2 SASEGT. The CDR3 sequence is 15 residues long. A word on this clone: Its antigen is currently unknown.

Profiling relied on immunoSEQ multiplex PCR, and the TCRdb table lists in-frame clones only, not all of them. In the table there are some 2,200 clones, approximately 79% of which are singletons. General study findings and limits: For HPV16-positive patients, expanding HPV-responsive T cells associated with longer recurrence-free survival.

The sample was tumor tissue, taken from a patient who underwent chemoradiotherapy. The clonotype originates from a human donor with HPV-associated anogenital cancer. V gene TRBV6-1 combines with J gene TRBJ2-7; TRBD2 aligns across 7 bases. The CDR3 nucleotides are TGTGCCAGCAGCACTACGCAGGGAGGGTGGAACGAGCAGTACTTC. This sequence encodes CASSTTQGGWNEQYF.